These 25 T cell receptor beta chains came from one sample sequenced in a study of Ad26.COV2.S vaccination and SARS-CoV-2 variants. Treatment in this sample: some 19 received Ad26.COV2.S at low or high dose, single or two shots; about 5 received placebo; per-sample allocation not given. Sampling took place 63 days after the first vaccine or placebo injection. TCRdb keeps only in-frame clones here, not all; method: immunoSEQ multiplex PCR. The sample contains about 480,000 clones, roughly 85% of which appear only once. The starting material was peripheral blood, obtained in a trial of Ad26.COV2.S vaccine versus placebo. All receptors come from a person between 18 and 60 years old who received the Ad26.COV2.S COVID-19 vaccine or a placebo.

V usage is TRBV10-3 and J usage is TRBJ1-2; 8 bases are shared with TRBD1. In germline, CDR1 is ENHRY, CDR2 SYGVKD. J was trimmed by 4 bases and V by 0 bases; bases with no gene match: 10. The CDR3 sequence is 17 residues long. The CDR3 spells CAISESQGAIGLYGYTF. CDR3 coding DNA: TGTGCCATCAGTGAGTCCCAGGGGGCGATTGGCCTCTATGGCTACACCTTC.

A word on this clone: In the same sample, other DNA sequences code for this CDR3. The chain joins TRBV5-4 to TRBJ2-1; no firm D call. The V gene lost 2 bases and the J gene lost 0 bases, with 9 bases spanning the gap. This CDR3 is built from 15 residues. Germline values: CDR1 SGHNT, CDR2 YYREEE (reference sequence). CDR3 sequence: CASSFPASSYNEQFF. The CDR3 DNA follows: TGTGCCAGCAGCTTTCCCGCGAGCTCCTACAATGAGCAGTTCTTC.

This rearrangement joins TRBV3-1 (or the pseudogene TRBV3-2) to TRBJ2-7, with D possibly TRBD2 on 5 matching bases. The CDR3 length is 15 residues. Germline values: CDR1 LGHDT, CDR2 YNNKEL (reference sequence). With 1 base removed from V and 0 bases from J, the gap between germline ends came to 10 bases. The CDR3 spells CASSQGLAGSYEQYF. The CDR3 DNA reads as TGTGCCAGCAGCCAAGGGCTGGCGGGCTCCTACGAGCAGTACTTC.

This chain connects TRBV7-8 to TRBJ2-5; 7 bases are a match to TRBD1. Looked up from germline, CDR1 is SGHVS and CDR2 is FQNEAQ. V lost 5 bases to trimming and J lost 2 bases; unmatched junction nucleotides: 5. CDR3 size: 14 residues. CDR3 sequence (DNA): TGTGCCAGCAGCCCACGGGACAGTCAAGAGACCCAGTACTTC. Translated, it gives CASSPRDSQETQYF. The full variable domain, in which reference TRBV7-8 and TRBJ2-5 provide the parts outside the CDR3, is GAGVSQSPRYKVAKRGQDVALRCDPISGHVSLFWYQQALGQGPEFLTYFQNEAQLDKSGLPSDRFFAERPEGSVSTLKIQRTQQEDSAVYLCASSPRDSQETQYFGPGTRLLVL.

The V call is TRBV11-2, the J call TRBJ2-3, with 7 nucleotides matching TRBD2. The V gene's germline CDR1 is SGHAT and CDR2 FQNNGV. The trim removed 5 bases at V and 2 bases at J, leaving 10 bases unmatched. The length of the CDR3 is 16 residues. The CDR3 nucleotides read TGTGCCAGCAGCGATTCACTAGCGACATACACAGATACGCAGTATTTT. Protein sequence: CASSDSLATYTDTQYF. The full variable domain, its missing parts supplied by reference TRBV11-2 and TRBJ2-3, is EAGVAQSPRYKIIEKRQSVAFWCNPISGHATLYWYQQILGQGPKLLIQFQNNGVVDDSQLPKDRFSAERLKGVDSTLKIQPAKLEDSAVYLCASSDSLATYTDTQYFGPGTRLTVL.

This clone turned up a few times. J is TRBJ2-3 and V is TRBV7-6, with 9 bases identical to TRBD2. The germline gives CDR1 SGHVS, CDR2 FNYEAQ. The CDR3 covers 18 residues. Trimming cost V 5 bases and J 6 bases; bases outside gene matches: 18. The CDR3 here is CASSKHLAGLAGADTQYF. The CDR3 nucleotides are TGTGCCAGCAGCAAACATCTAGCGGGACTCGCCGGTGCGGATACGCAGTATTTT. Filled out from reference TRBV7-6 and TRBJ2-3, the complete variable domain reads GAGVSQSPRYKVTKRGQDVALRCDPISGHVSLYWYRQALGQGPEFLTYFNYEAQQDKSGLPNDRFSAERPEGSISTLTIQRTEQRDSAMYRCASSKHLAGLAGADTQYFGPGTRLTVL.

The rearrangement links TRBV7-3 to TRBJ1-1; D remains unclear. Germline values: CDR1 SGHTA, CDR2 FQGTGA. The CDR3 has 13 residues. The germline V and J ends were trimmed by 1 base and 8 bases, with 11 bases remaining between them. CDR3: CASSLNLGKEAFF. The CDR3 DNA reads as TGTGCCAGCAGCTTAAATCTGGGAAAAGAAGCTTTCTTT.

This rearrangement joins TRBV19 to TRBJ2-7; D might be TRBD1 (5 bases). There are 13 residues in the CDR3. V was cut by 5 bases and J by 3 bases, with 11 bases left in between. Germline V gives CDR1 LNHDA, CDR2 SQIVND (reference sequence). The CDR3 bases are TGTGCCAGTAGTCCCTTCCAGGGCTACGAGCAGTACTTC. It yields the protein CASSPFQGYEQYF.

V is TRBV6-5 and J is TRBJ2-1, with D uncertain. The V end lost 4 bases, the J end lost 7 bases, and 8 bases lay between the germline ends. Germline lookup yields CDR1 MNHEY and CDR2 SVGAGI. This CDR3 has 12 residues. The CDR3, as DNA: TGTGCCAGCAGTTCCCCGACTAATGAGCAGTTCTTC. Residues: CASSSPTNEQFF.

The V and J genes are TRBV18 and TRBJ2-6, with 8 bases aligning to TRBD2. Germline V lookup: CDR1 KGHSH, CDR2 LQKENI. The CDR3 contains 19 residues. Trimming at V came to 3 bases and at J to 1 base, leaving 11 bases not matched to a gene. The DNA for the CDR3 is TGTGCCAGCTCACCTAGACACGGGGGGGCCCAGTCTGGGGCCAACGTCCTGACTTTC. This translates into CASSPRHGGAQSGANVLTF.

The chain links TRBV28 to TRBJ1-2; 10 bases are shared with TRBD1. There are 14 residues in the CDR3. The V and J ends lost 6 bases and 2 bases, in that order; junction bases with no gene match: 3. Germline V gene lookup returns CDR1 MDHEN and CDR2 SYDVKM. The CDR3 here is CASRTGGGNYGYTF. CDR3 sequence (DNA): TGTGCCAGCAGGACAGGGGGCGGAAACTATGGCTACACCTTC.

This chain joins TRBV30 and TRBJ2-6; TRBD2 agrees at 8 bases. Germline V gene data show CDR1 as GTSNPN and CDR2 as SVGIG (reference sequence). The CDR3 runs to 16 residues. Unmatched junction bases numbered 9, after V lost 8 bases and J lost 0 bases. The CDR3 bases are TGTGCCACGCCGGGACTAGTGTTCTCTGGGGCCAACGTCCTGACTTTC. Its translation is CATPGLVFSGANVLTF. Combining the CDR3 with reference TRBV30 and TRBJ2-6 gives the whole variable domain SQTIHQWPATLVQPVGSPLSLECTVEGTSNPNLYWYRQAAGRGLQLLFYSVGIGQISSEVPQNLSASRPQDRQFILSSKKLLLSDSGFYLCATPGLVFSGANVLTFGAGSRLTVL.

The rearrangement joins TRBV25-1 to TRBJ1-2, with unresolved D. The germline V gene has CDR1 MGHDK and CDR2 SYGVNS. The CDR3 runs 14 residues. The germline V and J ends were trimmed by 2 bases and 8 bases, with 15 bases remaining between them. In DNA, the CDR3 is TGTGCCAGCAGTGAACGACTGAACATGGGGGGCTACACCTTC. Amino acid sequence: CASSERLNMGGYTF.

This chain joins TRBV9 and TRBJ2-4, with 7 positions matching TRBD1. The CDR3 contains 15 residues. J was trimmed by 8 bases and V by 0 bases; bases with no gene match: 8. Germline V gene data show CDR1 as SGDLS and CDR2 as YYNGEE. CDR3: CASSVGVAGGDIQYF. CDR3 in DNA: TGTGCCAGCAGCGTAGGGGTGGCAGGGGGAGACATTCAGTACTTC.

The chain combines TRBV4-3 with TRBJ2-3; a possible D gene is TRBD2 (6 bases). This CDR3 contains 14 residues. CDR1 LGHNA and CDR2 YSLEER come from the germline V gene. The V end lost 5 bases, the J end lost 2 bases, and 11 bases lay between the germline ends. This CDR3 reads CASSEEGSTDTQYF. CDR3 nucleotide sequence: TGCGCCAGCAGCGAGGAGGGGTCCACAGATACGCAGTATTTT.

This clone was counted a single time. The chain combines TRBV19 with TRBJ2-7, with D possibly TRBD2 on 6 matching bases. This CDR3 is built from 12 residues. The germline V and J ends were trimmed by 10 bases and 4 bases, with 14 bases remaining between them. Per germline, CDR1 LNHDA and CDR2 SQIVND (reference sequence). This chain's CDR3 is CATSSAGYEQYF. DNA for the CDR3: TGTGCCACCAGCTCCGCGGGATACGAGCAGTACTTC.

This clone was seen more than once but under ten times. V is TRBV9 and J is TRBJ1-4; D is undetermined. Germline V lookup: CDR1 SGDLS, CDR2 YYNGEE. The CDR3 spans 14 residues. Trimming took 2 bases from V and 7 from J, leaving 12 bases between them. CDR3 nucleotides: TGTGCCAGCAGCGTTGGGCAGATGAGTGAAAAACTGTTTTTT. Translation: CASSVGQMSEKLFF.

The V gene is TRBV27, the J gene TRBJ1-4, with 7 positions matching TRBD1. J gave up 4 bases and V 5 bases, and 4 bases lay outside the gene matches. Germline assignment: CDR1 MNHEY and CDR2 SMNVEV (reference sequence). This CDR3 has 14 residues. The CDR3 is CASSRTGLNEKLFF. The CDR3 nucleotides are TGTGCCAGCAGTCGGACAGGACTTAATGAAAAACTGTTTTTT.

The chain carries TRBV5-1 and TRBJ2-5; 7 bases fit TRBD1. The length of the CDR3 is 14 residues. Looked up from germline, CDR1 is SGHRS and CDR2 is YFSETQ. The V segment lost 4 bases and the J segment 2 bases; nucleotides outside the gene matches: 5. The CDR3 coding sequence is TGCGCCAGCAGCCATGGGACAGTACAAGAGACCCAGTACTTC. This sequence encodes CASSHGTVQETQYF.

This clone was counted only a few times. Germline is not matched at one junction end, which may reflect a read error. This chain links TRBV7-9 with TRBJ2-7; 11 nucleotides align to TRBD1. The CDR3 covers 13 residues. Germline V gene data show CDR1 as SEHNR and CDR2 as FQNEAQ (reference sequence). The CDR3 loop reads CASSSRSWGTGGF. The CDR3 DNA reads TGTGCCAGCAGCTCACGCAGTTGGGGGACAGGGGGCTTC.

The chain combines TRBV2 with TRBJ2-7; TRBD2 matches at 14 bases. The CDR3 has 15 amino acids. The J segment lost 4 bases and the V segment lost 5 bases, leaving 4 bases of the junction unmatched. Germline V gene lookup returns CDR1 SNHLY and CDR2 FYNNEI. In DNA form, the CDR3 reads TGTGCCAGCAGTAGTGGGACTAGCGGGAGTTACGAGCAGTACTTC. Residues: CASSSGTSGSYEQYF.

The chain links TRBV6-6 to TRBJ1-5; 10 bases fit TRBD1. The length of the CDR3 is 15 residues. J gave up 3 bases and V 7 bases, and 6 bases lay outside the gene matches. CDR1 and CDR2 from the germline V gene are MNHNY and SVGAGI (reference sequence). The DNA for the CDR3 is TGTGCCAGCAAGATGGACAGGGGGGCCAATCAGCCCCAGCATTTT. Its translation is CASKMDRGANQPQHF.

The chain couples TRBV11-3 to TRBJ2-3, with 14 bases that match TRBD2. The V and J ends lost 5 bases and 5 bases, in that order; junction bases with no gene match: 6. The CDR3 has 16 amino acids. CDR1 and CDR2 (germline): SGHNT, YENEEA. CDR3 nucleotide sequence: TGTGCCAGCAGCCTGGGACTAGCGGGAGAAATAGATACGCAGTATTTT. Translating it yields CASSLGLAGEIDTQYF.

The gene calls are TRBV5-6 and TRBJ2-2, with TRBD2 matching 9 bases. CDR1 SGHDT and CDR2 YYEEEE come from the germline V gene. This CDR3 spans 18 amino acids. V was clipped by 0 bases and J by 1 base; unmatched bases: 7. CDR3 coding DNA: TGTGCCAGCAGCTTGGGGCGGCCAGCGGGAGGGAACACCGGGGAGCTGTTTTTT. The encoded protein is CASSLGRPAGGNTGELFF.

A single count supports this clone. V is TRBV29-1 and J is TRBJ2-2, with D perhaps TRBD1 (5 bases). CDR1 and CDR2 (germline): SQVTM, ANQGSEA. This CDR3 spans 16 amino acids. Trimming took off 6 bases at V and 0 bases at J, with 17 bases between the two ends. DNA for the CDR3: TGCAGCGTCGTCCTTCTAGGGGCTACGAACACCGGGGAGCTGTTTTTT. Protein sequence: CSVVLLGATNTGELFF.